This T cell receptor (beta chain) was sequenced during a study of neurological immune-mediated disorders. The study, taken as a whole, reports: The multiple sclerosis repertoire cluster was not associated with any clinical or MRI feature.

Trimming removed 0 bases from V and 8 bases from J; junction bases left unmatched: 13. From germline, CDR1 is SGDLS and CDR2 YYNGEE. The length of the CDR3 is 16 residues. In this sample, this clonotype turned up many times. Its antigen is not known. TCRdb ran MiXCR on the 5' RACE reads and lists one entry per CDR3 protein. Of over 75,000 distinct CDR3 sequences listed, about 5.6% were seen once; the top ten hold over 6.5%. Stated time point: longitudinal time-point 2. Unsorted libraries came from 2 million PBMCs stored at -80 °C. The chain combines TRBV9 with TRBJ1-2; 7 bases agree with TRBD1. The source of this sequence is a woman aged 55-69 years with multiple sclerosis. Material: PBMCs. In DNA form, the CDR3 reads TGTGCCAGCAGCGTAGTTACCCTGACAGGGTCTGAAGGCTACACCTTC. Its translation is CASSVVTLTGSEGYTF.